This TCR beta chain was profiled in a study of blood T cell repertoires in COVID-19 (dated by TCRdb to 2020 to 2022). About the study as a whole: The collaborator samples originated in the United States, Italy and Spain and spanned the acute and convalescent phases of COVID-19. The material from the prospective study consisted of cDNA or gDNA derived from T cells, B-cell-depleted T cells, or PBMCs. The dataset comprised deeply sampled blood TCRbeta repertoires from subjects exposed to, actively infected with, or recovered from COVID-19. A freely available public database, intended as a resource for researchers studying the immune response to SARS-CoV-2, is where the repertoires were released. Samples were obtained from the ongoing ImmuneRACE study (first 160 participants) and from about 1,300 subjects provided by 6 global collaborators. The sample metadata nearly always contained a de-identified subject ID, COVID-19 status, age in years and sex. Where HLA class I and class II types were available, the types were taken from metadata supplied by the sample provider, not from assay-based typing. Broad study findings and their caveats: How much clinical and demographic metadata was included differed by source and by participant, and the metadata was provided uncurated.

The immunoSEQ Assay, a bias-controlled multiplex PCR, was used to amplify TCRbeta CDR3 regions from genomic DNA. Per the authors' processing: Nucleated cell counts per sample were estimated from amplification of reference gene primers within the assay. To quantify the absolute abundance of each unique TCRbeta CDR3 rearrangement, sequence reads were collapsed and filtered. For each sample, productive Simpson clonality was calculated as the square root of Simpson's diversity index over productive rearrangements. In TCRdb, the immuneACCESS table is reduced to in-frame sequences with V and J assigned. These tables do not hold every clone; where another copy was compared, an unresolved V gene accounts for under half, and the others remain unexplained. The V and J calls and clone size come from that table; D and trimming were worked out from the DNA. This sample lists about 92,000 clones; 70% to 90% were detected once. The ten largest clonotypes hold 9.5% to 15% of the sample.

Germline trimming amounts to 5 bases on V and 8 bases on J, with 5 as the count of junction bases outside the gene matches. The cysteine opens and the phenylalanine closes a CDR3 of 15 amino acids. The retained sequence is limited to the CDR3, 45 bases, with the frame set at the first base. CDR1 and CDR2 (MNHEY, SVGAGI) derive from the germline V gene. The collaborating institutions used their own protocols to collect whole blood in K2EDTA tubes. Collaborator samples were shipped for TCRbeta analysis as frozen whole blood, isolated PBMCs, or DNA extracted from either sample type. Note on this clone: Its antigen has not been determined. The input lacks base qualities; no much larger clone sits a single base away.

Sequenced input: peripheral blood. The source of this sequence is a human donor in a cohort sampled during active COVID-19. This receptor chain uses TRBV6-5 and TRBJ2-1; the central 14 bases match TRBD2. The CDR3 protein sequence reads: CASSRLAGGADEQFF. The bases read TGTGCCAGCAGTCGACTAGCGGGGGGGGCTGATGAGCAGTTCTTC.